This TCR beta chain was sequenced for a study of blood T cells in healthy people across ages. The study's findings and limits: Unknown CMV status may confound age-related changes in expanded clones.

Sample-barcoded 5' priming and a J-beta primer mix drove a second PCR of about 7 to 12 cycles. TCRdb processed the 5' RACE reads anew with MiXCR; each CDR3 protein has one entry. This table has roughly 1.5 million distinct CDR3 sequences, 35% to 45% appearing once. The germline V gene encodes CDR1 SGHTA and CDR2 FQGNSA. The V segment lost 4 bases and the J segment 13 bases; nucleotides outside the gene matches: 13. CDR3 length equals 15 residues. Comments on this clonotype: The antigen is unknown.

Ranging in age from about 6 to 90, the donors were healthy Caucasian individuals from Russia. The source is a woman aged 18-29 years in good health. Sequencing was done on a sample of blood. The V and J genes are TRBV7-2 and TRBJ2-4, with 10 bases lining up with TRBD2. CDR3 region: CASSYLAGAHNEQYF. In nucleotides, the CDR3 is TGTGCCAGCAGCTATCTAGCGGGAGCCCACAATGAGCAGTACTTC. The variable domain in full, completed from reference TRBV7-2 and TRBJ2-4, reads GAGVSQSPSNKVTEKGKDVELRCDPISGHTALYWYRQSLGQGLEFLIYFQGNSAPDKSGLPSDRFSAERTGGSVSTLTIQRTQQEDSAVYLCASSYLAGAHNEQYFGAGTRLSVL.